This T cell receptor (beta chain) was sequenced for a study of T cell repertoires in cytomegalovirus infection. This clonotype was detected many times. Each CDR3 protein gets one entry after TCRdb re-called the reads with MiXCR. The sample shows fewer than 700,000 distinct CDR3 sequences, roughly 26% of them seen only once. The sequencing sample was made of CD8+ T cells from PBMCs. This sequence originates from a human donor in good health (CMV status not recorded). Some clones in this sample may be carry-over from other donors' samples.

The CDR3 loop is CASSSPDRYRNTEAFF. CDR3 coding DNA: TGTGCCAGCAGCTCACCGGACCGCTATAGGAACACTGAAGCTTTCTTT. This sequence joins TRBV7-2 and TRBJ1-1; no definite D call. Germline V gives CDR1 SGHTA, CDR2 FQGNSA. Trimming pared 4 bases from V and 1 base from J, leaving 16 bases between. The CDR3 loop spans 16 amino acids.